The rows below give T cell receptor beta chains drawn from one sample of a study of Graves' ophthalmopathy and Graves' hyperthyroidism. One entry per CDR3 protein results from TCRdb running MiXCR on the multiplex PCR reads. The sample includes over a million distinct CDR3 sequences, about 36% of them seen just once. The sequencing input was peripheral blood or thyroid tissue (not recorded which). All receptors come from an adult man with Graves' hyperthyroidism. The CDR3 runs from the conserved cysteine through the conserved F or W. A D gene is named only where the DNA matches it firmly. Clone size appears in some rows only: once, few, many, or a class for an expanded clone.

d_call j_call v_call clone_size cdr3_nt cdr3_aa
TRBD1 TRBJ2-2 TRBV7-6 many TGTGCCAGCAGCTTAGACATAACAGGGGGCGCGGACACCGGGGAGCTGTTTTTT CASSLDITGGADTGELFF
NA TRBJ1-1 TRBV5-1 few TGCGCCAGCAGCTTGGAGGGAAAACCCACGAACACTGAAGCTTTCTTT CASSLEGKPTNTEAFF
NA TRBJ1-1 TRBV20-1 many TGCAGCGCCCTGAAGAACACTGAAGCTTTCTTT CSALKNTEAFF
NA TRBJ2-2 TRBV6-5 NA TGTGCCAGCCGGGACTTTAACACCGGGGAGCTGTTTTTT CASRDFNTGELFF
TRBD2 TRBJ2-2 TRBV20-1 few TGCAGTGCTAGAGACCCGCGGGAGGGCCGGACCGGGGAGCTGTTTTTT CSARDPREGRTGELFF
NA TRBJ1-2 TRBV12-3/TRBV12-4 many TGTGCCAGCAGTTTAGTCGGGGGCGTTGGCTACACCTTC CASSLVGGVGYTF
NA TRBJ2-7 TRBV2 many TGTGCCAGCAGGCTGACCTCGGGATTAGGCTACGAGCAGTACTTC CASRLTSGLGYEQYF
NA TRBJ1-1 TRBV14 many TGTGCCAGCAGCCCACACCAACGAGACAGGCGGTTCACTGAAGCTTTCTTT CASSPHQRDRRFTEAFF
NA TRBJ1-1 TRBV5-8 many TGTGCCAGCAGCACTGACCCGGGGCCTTCAGCACAAGCTTTCTTT CASSTDPGPSAQAFF
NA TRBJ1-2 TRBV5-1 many TGCGCCAGCAGCTTGAGCGTTGGACTCCTCTATGGCTACACCTTC CASSLSVGLLYGYTF
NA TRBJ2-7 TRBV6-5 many TGTGCCAGCAGACCATCTAGCGCATCCTACGAGCAGTACTTC CASRPSSASYEQYF
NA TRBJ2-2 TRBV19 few TGTGCCAGTAGTCCGAGGGACACCAGGAACACCGGGGAGCTGTTTTTT CASSPRDTRNTGELFF
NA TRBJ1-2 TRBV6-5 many TGTGCCAGCAGTTGGCGCGACGGGGGACGAAACTATGGCTACACCTTC CASSWRDGGRNYGYTF
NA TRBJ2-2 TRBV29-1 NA TGCAGCGCTGCACAGGCCTCCCGGGAGCTGTTTTTT CSAAQASRELFF
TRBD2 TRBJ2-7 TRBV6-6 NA TGTGCCAGCAGCTCACTAGCGGGAGCCTACGAGCAGTACTTC CASSSLAGAYEQYF
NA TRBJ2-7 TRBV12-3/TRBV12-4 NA TGTGCCAGCAGTTTAGTTGGGGGCCCAAACTACGAGCAGTACTTC CASSLVGGPNYEQYF
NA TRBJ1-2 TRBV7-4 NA TGTGCCAGCAGCCCCCCGGTCAGGGCGTCTGGCTACACCTTC CASSPPVRASGYTF
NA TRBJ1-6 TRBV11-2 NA TGTGCCAGCTCACCAGGAGGGGACATGGTGAATTCACCCCTCCACTTT CASSPGGDMVNSPLHF
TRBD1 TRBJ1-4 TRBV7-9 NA TGTGCCAGCAGCCCCAACAGGGGTTCTAATGAAAAACTGTTTTTT CASSPNRGSNEKLFF
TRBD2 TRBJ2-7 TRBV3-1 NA TGTGCCAGCAGTCGTCGGACTAGCGGCCCCTACGAGCAGTACTTC CASSRRTSGPYEQYF
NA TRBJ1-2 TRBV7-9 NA TGTGCCAGCAGCTTAGACTCGGCCCTCTACACCTTC CASSLDSALYTF
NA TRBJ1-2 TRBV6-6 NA TGTGCCAGCAGTTACCGGCAGTCTGGTGGCTACACCTTC CASSYRQSGGYTF
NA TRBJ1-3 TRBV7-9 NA TGTGCCAGCAGTTGGTCTGGAAACACCATATATTTT CASSWSGNTIYF
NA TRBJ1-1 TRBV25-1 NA TGTGCCAGCTGCCAAGAATCCCGGGGACGAGGTGAAGCTTTCTTT CASCQESRGRGEAFF
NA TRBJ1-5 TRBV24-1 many TGTGCCACCAGTGATTCTACAAGCCGTTCCAAGCCCCAGCATTTT CATSDSTSRSKPQHF
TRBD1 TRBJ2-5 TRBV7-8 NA TGTGCCAGCAGCTTAGGAAGGAGGGACAGGGTCCAAGAGATCCAGTACTTC CASSLGRRDRVQEIQYF
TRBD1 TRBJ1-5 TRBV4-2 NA TGTGCCAGCAGCCAAGATCCAACAGGGGGACAGCCCCAGCATTTT CASSQDPTGGQPQHF
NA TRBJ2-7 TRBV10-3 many TGTGCCATCAGTGATTCCGGGCCCTACGAGCAGTACTTC CAISDSGPYEQYF
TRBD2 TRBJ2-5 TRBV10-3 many TGTGCCATCAGCCGATCAAGCGGGGGAGAAGAGACCCAGTACTTC CAISRSSGGEETQYF
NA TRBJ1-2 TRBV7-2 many TGTGCCAGCAGCTCACTCAACTATGGCTACACCTTC CASSSLNYGYTF
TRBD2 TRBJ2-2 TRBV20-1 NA TGCAGTGCTCCGAAGGGACTAGCGGGGGGGCTAACCGGGGAGCTGTTTTTT CSAPKGLAGGLTGELFF
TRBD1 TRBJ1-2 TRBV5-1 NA TGCGCCAGCAGCTTGTACGGGACAGCATATGGCTACACCTTC CASSLYGTAYGYTF